The entry below describes one T cell receptor beta chain. What it binds is not known. Repertoires were generated with immunoSEQ multiplex PCR, while TCRdb's copy carries only in-frame clones and drops some. The data show approximately 1,000,000 clones, with 60% to 80% seen just once and approximately 0.9% held by the top ten. Donors comprised only Caucasian adults living in Nashville, Tennessee. The data stem from a study of shared clonotypes between healthy human individuals. Study conclusions and caveats: On the whole, naive subsets had larger estimated richness than memory subsets had. Blood was the sole source, and tissue repertoires probably differ.

Germline CDR1 reads SGHRS; CDR2 reads YFSETQ. Trimming removed 0 bases from V and 4 bases from J, with 13 bases in between. The CDR3 sequence is 15 residues long. V gene TRBV5-1 combines with J gene TRBJ1-2; perhaps TRBD1 as D (5 bases). Specimen: memory CD4+ T cells from PBMCs. As for subset: CD45RA-negative fraction. The TCR was taken from a man younger than 30 in good health. Some clones in this sample may be carry-over from other donors' samples. CDR3 DNA sequence: TGCGCCAGCAGCTTGGCCTTTGGGGGGGTCTATGGCTACACCTTC. Its translation is CASSLAFGGVYGYTF.